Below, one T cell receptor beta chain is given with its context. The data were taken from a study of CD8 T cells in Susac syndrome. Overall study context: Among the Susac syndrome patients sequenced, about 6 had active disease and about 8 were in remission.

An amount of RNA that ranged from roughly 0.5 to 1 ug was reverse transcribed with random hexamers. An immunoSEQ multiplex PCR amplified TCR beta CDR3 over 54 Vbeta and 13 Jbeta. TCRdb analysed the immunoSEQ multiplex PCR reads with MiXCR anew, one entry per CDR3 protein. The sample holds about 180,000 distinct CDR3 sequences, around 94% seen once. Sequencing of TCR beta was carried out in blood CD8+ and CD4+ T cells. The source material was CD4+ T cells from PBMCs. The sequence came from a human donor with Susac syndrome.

The DNA for the CDR3 is TGTGCCAGCAGCCCCCAATTCGCCTCCTACGAGCAGTACTTC. Its translation: CASSPQFASYEQYF. The chain is built from TRBV9 and TRBJ2-7, with no clear D. In germline, CDR1 is SGDLS, CDR2 YYNGEE. The CDR3 runs 14 residues. The ends were cut back, 4 bases at V and 0 bases at J, with 11 bases in the middle.